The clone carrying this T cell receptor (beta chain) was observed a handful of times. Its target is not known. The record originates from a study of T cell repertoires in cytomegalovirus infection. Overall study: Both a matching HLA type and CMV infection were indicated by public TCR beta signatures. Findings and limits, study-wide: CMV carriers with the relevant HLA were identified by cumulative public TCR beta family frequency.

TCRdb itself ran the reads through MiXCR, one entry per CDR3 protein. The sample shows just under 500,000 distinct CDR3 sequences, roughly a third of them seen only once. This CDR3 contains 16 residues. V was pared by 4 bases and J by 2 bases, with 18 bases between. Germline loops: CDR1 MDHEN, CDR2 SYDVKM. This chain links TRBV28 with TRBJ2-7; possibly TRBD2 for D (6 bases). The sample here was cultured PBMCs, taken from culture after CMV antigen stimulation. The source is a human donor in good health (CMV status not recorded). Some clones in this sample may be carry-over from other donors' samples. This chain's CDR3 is CASSSPTPRGTYEQYF. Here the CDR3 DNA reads TGTGCCAGCAGTTCCCCCACCCCGCGGGGAACCTACGAGCAGTACTTC.